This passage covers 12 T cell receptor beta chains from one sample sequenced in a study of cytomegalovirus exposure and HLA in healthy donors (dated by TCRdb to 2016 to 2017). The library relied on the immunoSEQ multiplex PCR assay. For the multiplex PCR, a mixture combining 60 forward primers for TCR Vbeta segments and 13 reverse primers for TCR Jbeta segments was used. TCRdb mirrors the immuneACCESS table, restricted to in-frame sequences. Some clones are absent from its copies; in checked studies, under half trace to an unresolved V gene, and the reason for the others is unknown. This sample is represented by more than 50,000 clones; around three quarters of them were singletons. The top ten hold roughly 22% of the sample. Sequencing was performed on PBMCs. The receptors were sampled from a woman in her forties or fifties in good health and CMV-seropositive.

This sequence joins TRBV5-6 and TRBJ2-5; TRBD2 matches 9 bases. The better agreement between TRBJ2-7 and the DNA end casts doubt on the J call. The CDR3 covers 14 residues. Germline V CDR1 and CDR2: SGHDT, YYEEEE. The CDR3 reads CASSEGTSFYEQYF. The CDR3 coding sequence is TGTGCCAGCTCGGAGGGGACTAGCTTCTACGAGCAGTACTTC.

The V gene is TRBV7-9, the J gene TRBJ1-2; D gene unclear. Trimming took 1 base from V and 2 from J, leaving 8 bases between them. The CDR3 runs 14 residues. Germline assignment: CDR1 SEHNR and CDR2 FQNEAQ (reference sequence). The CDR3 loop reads CASSLVASNYGYTF. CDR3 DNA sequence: TGTGCCAGCAGCTTAGTAGCATCGAACTATGGCTACACCTTC.

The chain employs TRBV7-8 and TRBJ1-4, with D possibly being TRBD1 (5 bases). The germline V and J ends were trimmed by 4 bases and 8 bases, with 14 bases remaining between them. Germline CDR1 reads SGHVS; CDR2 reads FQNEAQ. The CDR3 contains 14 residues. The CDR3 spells CASSSRAGQEKLFF. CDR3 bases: TGTGCCAGCAGCTCCCGGGCAGGGCAGGAAAAACTGTTTTTT.

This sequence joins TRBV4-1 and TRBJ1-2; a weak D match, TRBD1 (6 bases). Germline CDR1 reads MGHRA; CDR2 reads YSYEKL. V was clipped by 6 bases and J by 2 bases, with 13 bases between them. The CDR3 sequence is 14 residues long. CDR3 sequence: CASSPFTGNYGYTF. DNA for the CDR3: TGCGCCAGCAGTCCCTTTACAGGGAACTATGGCTACACCTTC.

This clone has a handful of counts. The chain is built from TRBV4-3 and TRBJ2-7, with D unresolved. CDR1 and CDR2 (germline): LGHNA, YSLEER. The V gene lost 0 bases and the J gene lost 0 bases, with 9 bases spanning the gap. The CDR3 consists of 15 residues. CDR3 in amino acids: CASSQDHRSSYEQYF. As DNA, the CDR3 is TGCGCCAGCAGCCAAGACCACAGAAGCTCCTACGAGCAGTACTTC.

The CDR3 loop is CASSGQGRVRNEQFF. In nucleotides, the CDR3 is TGTGCCAGCAGTGGACAGGGGAGGGTCAGGAATGAGCAGTTCTTC. V is TRBV6-1 and J is TRBJ2-1, with TRBD1 as a possible D gene (8 bases). CDR3 length: 15 amino acids. The V gene's germline CDR1 is MNHNS and CDR2 SASEGT. V lost 4 bases and J 7 bases, leaving 17 bases between the germline ends.

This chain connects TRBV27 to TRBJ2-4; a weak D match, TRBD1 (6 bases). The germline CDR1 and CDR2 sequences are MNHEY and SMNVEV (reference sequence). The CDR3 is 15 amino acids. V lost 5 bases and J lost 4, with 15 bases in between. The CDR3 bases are TGTGCCAGCAGTAATTTTGAAGGGGGTAAAAACATTCAGTACTTC. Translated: CASSNFEGGKNIQYF.

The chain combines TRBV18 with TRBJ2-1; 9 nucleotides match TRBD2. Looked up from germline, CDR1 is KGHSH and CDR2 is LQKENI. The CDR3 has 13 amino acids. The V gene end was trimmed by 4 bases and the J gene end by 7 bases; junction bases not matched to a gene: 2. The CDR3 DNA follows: TGTGCCAGCTCACTAGCGGGAGTTAATGAGCAGTTCTTC. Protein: CASSLAGVNEQFF.

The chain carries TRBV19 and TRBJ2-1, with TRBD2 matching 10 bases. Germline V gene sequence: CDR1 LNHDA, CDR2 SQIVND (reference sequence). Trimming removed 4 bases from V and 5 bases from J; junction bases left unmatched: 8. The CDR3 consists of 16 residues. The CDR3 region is CASSSSVAGGDNEQFF. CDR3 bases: TGTGCCAGTAGTAGCAGCGTAGCGGGAGGCGACAATGAGCAGTTCTTC.

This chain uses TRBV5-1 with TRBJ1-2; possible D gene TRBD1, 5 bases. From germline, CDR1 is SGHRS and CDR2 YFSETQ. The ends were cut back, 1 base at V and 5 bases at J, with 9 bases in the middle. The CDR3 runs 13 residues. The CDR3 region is CASSLSGKYGYTF. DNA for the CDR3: TGCGCCAGCAGCTTGTCAGGGAAGTATGGCTACACCTTC.

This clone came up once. CDR3 nucleotide sequence: TGTGCCAGCAGCCAAGATTACCTAGCGGGAGTGGATACGCAGTATTTT. Its protein product is CASSQDYLAGVDTQYF. The rearrangement joins TRBV14 to TRBJ2-3; 10 nucleotides agree with TRBD2. V was clipped by 0 bases and J by 6 bases; unmatched bases: 6. Germline values: CDR1 SGHDN, CDR2 FVKESK. The CDR3 spans 16 residues.

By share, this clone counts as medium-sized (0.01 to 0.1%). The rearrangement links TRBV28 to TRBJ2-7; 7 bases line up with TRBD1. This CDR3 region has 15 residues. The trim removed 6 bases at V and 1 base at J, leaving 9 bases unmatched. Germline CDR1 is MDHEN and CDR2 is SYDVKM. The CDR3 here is CASRKWDSKSYEQYF. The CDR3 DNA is TGTGCCAGCAGAAAATGGGACAGTAAGTCCTACGAGCAGTACTTC.